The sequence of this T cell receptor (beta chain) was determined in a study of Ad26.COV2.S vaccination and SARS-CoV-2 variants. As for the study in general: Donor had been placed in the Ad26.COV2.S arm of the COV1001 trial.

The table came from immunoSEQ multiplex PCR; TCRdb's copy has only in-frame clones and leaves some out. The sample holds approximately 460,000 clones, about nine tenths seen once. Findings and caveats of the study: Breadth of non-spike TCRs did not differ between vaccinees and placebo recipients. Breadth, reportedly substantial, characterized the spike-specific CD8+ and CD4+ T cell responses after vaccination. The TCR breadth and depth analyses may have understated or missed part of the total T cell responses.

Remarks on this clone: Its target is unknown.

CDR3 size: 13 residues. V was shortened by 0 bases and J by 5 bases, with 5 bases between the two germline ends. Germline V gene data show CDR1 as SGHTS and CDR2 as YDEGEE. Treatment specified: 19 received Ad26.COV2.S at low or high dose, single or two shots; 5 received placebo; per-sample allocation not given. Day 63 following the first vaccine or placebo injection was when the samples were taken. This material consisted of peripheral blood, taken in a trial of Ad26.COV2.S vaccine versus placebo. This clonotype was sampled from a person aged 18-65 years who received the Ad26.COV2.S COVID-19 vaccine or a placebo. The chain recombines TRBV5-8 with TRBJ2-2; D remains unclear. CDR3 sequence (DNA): TGTGCCAGCAGCTTGGATTGGACCGGGGAGCTGTTTTTT. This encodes CASSLDWTGELFF.